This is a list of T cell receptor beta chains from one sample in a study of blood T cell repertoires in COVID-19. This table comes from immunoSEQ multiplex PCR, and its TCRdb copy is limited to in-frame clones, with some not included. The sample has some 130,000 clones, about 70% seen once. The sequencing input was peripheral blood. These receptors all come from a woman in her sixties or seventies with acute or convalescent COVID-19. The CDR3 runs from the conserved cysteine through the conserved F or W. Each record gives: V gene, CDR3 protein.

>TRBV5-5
CASSLQANQPQHF
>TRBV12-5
CASGLSGLPPMNTEAFF
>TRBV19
CATRGVSQETQYF
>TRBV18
CASSPPGQGYNSPLHF
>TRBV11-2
CASSLAAGLAGADTQYF
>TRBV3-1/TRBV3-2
CASSLGPGLAVQETQYF
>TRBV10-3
CAITAGTGNNEQFF
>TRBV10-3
CAISEDRTGEAFF
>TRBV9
CASNPGGGAQGNTIYF
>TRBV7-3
CASSTLASSYNEQFF
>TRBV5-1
CASSPGTGSYEQYF
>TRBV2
CASSFDIEAFF
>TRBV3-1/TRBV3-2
CASSQGTEQYF
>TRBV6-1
CASSESGTSRFYGYTF
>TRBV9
CASTLAGQYNEQFF
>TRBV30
CAWSANPSGSKGNEQFF
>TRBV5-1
CASSLGQGNAGNTIYF
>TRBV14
CASSQARSGNTIYF
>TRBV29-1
CSVEVGGYGYTF
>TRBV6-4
CASSLGQFTGELFF
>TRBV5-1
CASSLGATNEKLFF
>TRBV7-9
CASSLVGAISYEQYF
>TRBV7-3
CASSLNRVSPSHFKYEQYF
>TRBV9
CASSVGSEGKGNYGYTF
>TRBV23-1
CASSQARDRALEQYF
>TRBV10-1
CASSEQPIRRGLYNEQFF
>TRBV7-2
CASSPPTGVYYGYTF
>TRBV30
CAPSSGREGLMNTEAFF
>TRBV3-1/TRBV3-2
CASSQEWGMTGGGYGYTF
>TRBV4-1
CASSQGGVRDNQPQHF
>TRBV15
CATSSAGNEKLFF
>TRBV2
CASTPRDRESTDTQYF
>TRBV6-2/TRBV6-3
CASSLGQGEEKLFF
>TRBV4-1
CASSLIAGAHNEQFF
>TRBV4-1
CASSQDPGGSNQPQHF
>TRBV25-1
CASSETSPARETQYF
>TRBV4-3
CASSQEGQGHGYTF
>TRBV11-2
CASTTSAAQETQYF
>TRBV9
CATQGARGTGELFF
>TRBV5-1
CASSLDGSYNEQFF
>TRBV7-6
CASSSYRGPGNTIYF
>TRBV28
CASSFSPSASSYNEQFF
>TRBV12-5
CASVPGTTQETQYF
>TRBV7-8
CASSRGFSPGTDTQYF
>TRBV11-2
CASSSTSGNTGELFF
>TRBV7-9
CASSMQGVGGEQYF
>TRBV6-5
CASSSTAPTNYGYTF
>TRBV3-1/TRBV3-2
CASSPTGDPYNEQFF
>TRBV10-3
CAISEVLALNNEQFF
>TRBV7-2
CASSPRLAGELGGETQYF
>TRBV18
CASFMGGATPLHF
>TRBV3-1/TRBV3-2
CASSQGGGLGEQFF
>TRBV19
CASSILGVGDREKERSNQPQHF
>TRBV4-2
CASSPEKGLAGITGELFF
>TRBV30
CAWNDRLDQPQHF
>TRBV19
CASSIALASYNEQFF
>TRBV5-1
CASSFASYTLIQETQYF